This TCR beta chain originates from a study of blood T cells in healthy people across ages. A J-beta primer mix and a sample-barcoded 5' primer were used in a second PCR of roughly 7 to 12 cycles. TCRdb itself ran the 5' RACE reads through MiXCR, one entry per CDR3 protein. The sample records roughly 1,300,000 distinct CDR3 sequences, roughly 64% being singletons. Germline CDR1 is SGHAT and CDR2 is FQNNGV. V lost 4 bases to trimming and J lost 0 bases, with 12 bases between them. This CDR3 region has 15 residues. The source is a man aged 18 to 29 in good health. The sample was blood. This chain joins TRBV11-2 and TRBJ2-5; D gene ambiguous. In nucleotides, the CDR3 is TGTGCCAGCAGCTCAATCGGTGGTCACCAAGAGACCCAGTACTTC. It translates to CASSSIGGHQETQYF. Using reference TRBV11-2 and TRBJ2-5 for the parts outside the CDR3, the full variable domain is EAGVAQSPRYKIIEKRQSVAFWCNPISGHATLYWYQQILGQGPKLLIQFQNNGVVDDSQLPKDRFSAERLKGVDSTLKIQPAKLEDSAVYLCASSSIGGHQETQYFGPGTRLLVL.